This TCR beta chain was observed in a study of cytomegalovirus exposure and HLA in healthy donors. This PCR relied on a set of 60 Vbeta primers and 13 Jbeta primers. Sequencing used immunoSEQ multiplex PCR; TCRdb keeps in-frame clones, though not all of them. There are 90,000 to 150,000 clones in the sample; 65% to 85% occur only once, and over 0.2% lies in the top ten. With regard to this clone: Its specificity is unknown.

Study results and limitations: In vitro, three CMV-associated chains proved specific for CMV antigens.

CDR1 is SGHNT and CDR2 is YYREEE in the germline V gene (reference sequence). The V and J ends lost 5 bases and 5 bases, in that order; junction bases with no gene match: 4. The CDR3 consists of 13 residues. This receptor was identified in a man between 50 and 59 years old in good health and CMV-seronegative. The material sequenced was PBMCs. The rearrangement joins TRBV5-4 to TRBJ1-2; 9 bases fit TRBD1. CDR3 residues: CASRQGQGYGYTF. In DNA form, the CDR3 reads TGTGCCAGCAGGCAGGGACAGGGTTATGGCTACACCTTC.